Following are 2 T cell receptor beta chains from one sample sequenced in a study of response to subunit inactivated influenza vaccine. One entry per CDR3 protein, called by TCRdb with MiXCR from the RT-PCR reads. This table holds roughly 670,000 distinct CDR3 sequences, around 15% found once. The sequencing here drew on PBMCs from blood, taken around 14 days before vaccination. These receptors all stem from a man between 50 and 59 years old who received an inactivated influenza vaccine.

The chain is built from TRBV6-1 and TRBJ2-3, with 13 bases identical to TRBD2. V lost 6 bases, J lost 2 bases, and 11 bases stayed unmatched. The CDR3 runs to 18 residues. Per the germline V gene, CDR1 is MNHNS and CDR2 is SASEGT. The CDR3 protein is CASRILAGGAPDTDTQYF. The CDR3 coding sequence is TGTGCCAGCAGGATACTAGCGGGAGGGGCGCCCGACACAGATACGCAGTATTTT.

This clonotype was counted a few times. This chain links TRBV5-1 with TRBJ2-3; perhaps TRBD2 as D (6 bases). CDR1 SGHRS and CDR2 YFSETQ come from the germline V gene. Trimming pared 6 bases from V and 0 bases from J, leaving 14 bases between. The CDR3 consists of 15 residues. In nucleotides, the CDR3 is TGCGCCAGCACTCGTCGGGGGTCTAGCACAGATACGCAGTATTTT. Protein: CASTRRGSSTDTQYF.